The 25 T cell receptor beta chains below all came from one sample that was sequenced in a study of shared clonotypes between healthy human individuals. CD45RO-negative, CCR7-positively selected cells formed the naive CD8 fraction, excluding terminally differentiated effector memory CD45RA+ cells. Produced via immunoSEQ multiplex PCR; TCRdb's table is partial and in-frame only. Of approximately 1.9 million clones listed, 93% are singletons. Sample: naive CD8+ T cells from PBMCs. Receptor source: a man younger than 35 in good health. Some clones in this sample may be carry-over from other donors' samples.

The chain joins TRBV15 to TRBJ2-2; 7 bases map to TRBD2. This CDR3 contains 16 residues. CDR1 and CDR2 (germline): LNHNV, YYDKDF (reference sequence). With 5 bases clipped from V and 6 bases from J, the junction kept 12 bases outside the gene matches. As DNA, the CDR3 is TGTGCCACCAGCGCGAGGGGTGCGGGAGATCCCGGGGAGCTGTTTTTT. Residues: CATSARGAGDPGELFF.

The J gene is TRBJ2-5, the V gene TRBV30; D gene ambiguous. The J call may be incorrect, as the DNA end agrees better with TRBJ2-7. The CDR3 extends over 13 amino acids. CDR1 and CDR2 from the germline V gene are GTSNPN and SVGIG (reference sequence). In DNA, the CDR3 is TGTGCCTGGAGTGTTGGACGGAACTACGAGCAGTACTTC. Translating gives CAWSVGRNYEQYF.

The rearrangement links TRBV29-1 to TRBJ2-1; D unresolved. The CDR3 length is 12 residues. Trimming shortened V by 8 bases and J by 8 bases, and 16 bases separated the two germline ends. Germline CDR1 reads SQVTM; CDR2 reads ANQGSEA. The CDR3 DNA follows: TGCAGCATACGTTGGCCCTGGGATGAGCAGTTCTTC. Amino acid sequence: CSIRWPWDEQFF.

This clone came up once. The rearrangement links TRBV27 to TRBJ2-7; a possible D gene is TRBD2 (6 bases). With 5 bases removed from V and 7 bases from J, the gap between germline ends came to 15 bases. CDR1 and CDR2 from the germline V gene are MNHEY and SMNVEV (reference sequence). CDR3 size: 13 residues. The CDR3 nucleotides are TGTGCCAGCAGTATCGCGGGGACGGTGGAGCAGTACTTC. Its protein product is CASSIAGTVEQYF.

The chain employs TRBV11-1 and TRBJ2-2; D perhaps matches TRBD1 (5 bases). Germline CDR1 is SGHAT and CDR2 is FQDESV (reference sequence). The CDR3 is made up of 17 amino acids. V was cut by 5 bases and J by 7 bases, with 23 bases left in between. Written as DNA, the CDR3 is TGTGCCAGCAGCGGAGATGCTCTAGGACACTATATCGGGGAGCTGTTTTTT. It specifies CASSGDALGHYIGELFF.

The rearrangement links TRBV9 to TRBJ2-2, with TRBD1 matching 7 bases. The J segment lost 6 bases and the V segment lost 3 bases, leaving 5 bases of the junction unmatched. The CDR3 sequence is 14 residues long. From germline, CDR1 is SGDLS and CDR2 YYNGEE. CDR3 amino acids: CASSAGGIAGELFF. In DNA, the CDR3 is TGTGCCAGCAGCGCAGGGGGAATTGCCGGGGAGCTGTTTTTT.

V gene TRBV7-9 combines with J gene TRBJ1-1, with 11 nucleotides matching TRBD1. Trimming cost V 5 bases and J 5 bases; bases outside gene matches: 10. Germline V lookup: CDR1 SEHNR, CDR2 FQNEAQ (reference sequence). The CDR3 is 16 residues long. CDR3 bases: TGTGCCAGCAGCCCGGTCGCTGGACAGGGGGCAACTGAAGCTTTCTTT. This gives the protein CASSPVAGQGATEAFF.

The chain is built from TRBV7-9 and TRBJ1-1; D remains unclear. CDR1 and CDR2 (germline): SEHNR, FQNEAQ (reference sequence). This CDR3 has 14 amino acids. V was cut by 5 bases and J by 4 bases, with 14 bases left in between. The CDR3 DNA follows: TGTGCCAGCAGCCCTCGGATCGGGAGCACTGAAGCTTTCTTT. This codes for CASSPRIGSTEAFF.

This clone was picked up one time. The chain is built from TRBV7-8 and TRBJ1-4; D possibly corresponds to TRBD1 (5 bases). The CDR3 loop spans 15 amino acids. From germline, CDR1 is SGHVS and CDR2 FQNEAQ. Trimming pared 1 base from V and 5 bases from J, leaving 11 bases between. The CDR3 DNA reads TGTGCCAGCAGCTTAGGTGGGACGGTGAATGAAAAACTGTTTTTT. Its protein product is CASSLGGTVNEKLFF.

A single count supports this clone. The chain has TRBV13 and TRBJ2-7; the D is unclear. Trimming took off 0 bases at V and 3 bases at J, with 12 bases between the two ends. The CDR3 loop spans 15 amino acids. In germline, CDR1 is PRHDT, CDR2 FYEKMQ (reference sequence). The CDR3 DNA reads TGTGCCAGCAGCTTAGGGGACCGCGTCCTCTACGAGCAGTACTTC. It specifies CASSLGDRVLYEQYF.

The chain carries TRBV29-1 and TRBJ2-3; the D call may be TRBD1 or TRBD2 (6 bases each). Germline CDR1 SQVTM, CDR2 ANQGSEA. The CDR3 runs to 16 residues. V was trimmed by 6 bases and J by 0 bases, leaving 19 bases between them. CDR3 bases: TGCAGCGTGGTAGGGGGACTTACCTTGAGCACAGATACGCAGTATTTT. As protein: CSVVGGLTLSTDTQYF.

This sequence joins TRBV9 and TRBJ2-7; 7 bases line up with TRBD1. J lost 5 bases, V lost 3 bases, and 5 bases had no gene match. The CDR3 is 13 amino acids. The V gene's germline CDR1 is SGDLS and CDR2 YYNGEE. CDR3 sequence (DNA): TGTGCCAGCAGCGGAGACAGGGCCCACGAGCAGTACTTC. This translates into CASSGDRAHEQYF.

This chain connects TRBV10-3 to TRBJ2-7; D ambiguous. The CDR3 contains 12 residues. V was shortened by 10 bases and J by 4 bases, with 14 bases between the two germline ends. The germline CDR1 and CDR2 sequences are ENHRY and SYGVKD. The CDR3 DNA reads TGTGCCACACGAGCAACGTTTTACGAGCAGTACTTC. It translates to CATRATFYEQYF.

V is TRBV27 and J is TRBJ1-1; possible D gene TRBD1, 6 bases. The CDR3 totals 16 residues. Germline V gene lookup returns CDR1 MNHEY and CDR2 SMNVEV (reference sequence). V lost 3 bases and J 2 bases, leaving 16 bases between the germline ends. Here the CDR3 DNA reads TGTGCCAGCAGTTTCCGAAGACAGGCGCTTAACACTGAAGCTTTCTTT. This codes for CASSFRRQALNTEAFF.

This clone was detected only a few times. The gene calls are TRBV30 and TRBJ1-1; no clear D. This CDR3 region has 12 residues. Trimming removed 6 bases from V and 7 bases from J, with 15 bases in between. CDR1 is GTSNPN, CDR2 SVGIG, per germline (reference sequence). The CDR3 loop reads CACLQGLGEAFF. The CDR3 nucleotides read TGTGCCTGCCTCCAAGGTCTGGGTGAAGCTTTCTTT. The complete variable domain, with remaining parts taken from reference TRBV30 and TRBJ1-1, reads SQTIHQWPATLVQPVGSPLSLECTVEGTSNPNLYWYRQAAGRGLQLLFYSVGIGQISSEVPQNLSASRPQDRQFILSSKKLLLSDSGFYLCACLQGLGEAFFGQGTRLTVV.

DNA for the CDR3: TGTGCCAGCAGCTTAGATGGGGAATCACAGGGAAGAGGCGAGCAGTACTTC. Translation: CASSLDGESQGRGEQYF. The chain has TRBV13 and TRBJ2-7; D possibly corresponds to TRBD1 (6 bases). The CDR3 runs 17 residues. Deletions cut 1 base from V and 6 bases from J, with 22 bases between. Germline CDR1 is PRHDT and CDR2 is FYEKMQ (reference sequence).

V and J are TRBV5-1 and TRBJ1-4; D gene unclear. Germline CDR1 and CDR2: SGHRS and YFSETQ. Trimming removed 0 bases from V and 7 bases from J, with 13 bases in between. The CDR3 has 15 residues. CDR3: CASSLAGPLGEKLFF. The DNA for the CDR3 is TGCGCCAGCAGCTTGGCAGGACCCCTCGGTGAAAAACTGTTTTTT.

The CDR3 spells CASRPTATGELFF. The CDR3 coding sequence is TGTGCCAGCCGACCCACTGCCACCGGGGAGCTGTTTTTT. The chain carries TRBV7-3 and TRBJ2-2; D is ambiguous. V was pared by 8 bases and J by 4 bases, with 11 bases between. The germline CDR1 and CDR2 sequences are SGHTA and FQGTGA. This CDR3 is built from 13 residues. The full variable domain, rest sourced from reference TRBV7-3 and TRBJ2-2, is GAGVSQTPSNKVTEKGKYVELRCDPISGHTALYWYRQSLGQGPEFLIYFQGTGAADDSGLPNDRFFAVRPEGSVSTLKIQRTERGDSAVYLCASRPTATGELFFGEGSRLTVL.

A remark on this clone: Compared with germline, one end of the junction differs, possibly owing to a read error. The rearrangement links TRBV7-2 to TRBJ2-5; D unclear. Germline assignment: CDR1 SGHTA and CDR2 FQGNSA. The CDR3 runs 15 residues. CDR3 residues: CASSLALAEQESQYF. DNA of the CDR3: TGTGCCAGCAGCTTAGCTTTGGCGGAGCAAGAGTCCCAGTACTTC.

The chain joins TRBV5-6 to TRBJ1-1; 9 positions match TRBD1. The germline V gene has CDR1 SGHDT and CDR2 YYEEEE. There are 18 residues in the CDR3. J lost 3 bases, V lost 1 base, and 13 bases had no gene match. The CDR3 sequence: CASSLSRDRAFRDTEAFF. The CDR3 coding sequence is TGTGCCAGCAGCTTGTCGAGGGACAGGGCATTTCGGGACACTGAAGCTTTCTTT.

V is TRBV20-1 and J is TRBJ1-1; D remains unclear. CDR1 is DFQATT and CDR2 is SNEGSKA in the germline V gene (reference sequence). CDR3 length: 10 amino acids. V lost 5 bases to trimming and J lost 9 bases, with 10 bases between them. Here the CDR3 reads CSAGGSQAFF. The DNA of the CDR3 is TGCAGTGCTGGCGGGTCTCAAGCTTTCTTT.

The genes are TRBV7-2 and TRBJ2-7; 8 positions agree with TRBD1. After removal of 6 bases from V and 4 bases from J, the junction contained 8 bases not matched to a gene. The CDR3 length is 14 residues. Germline V gene sequence: CDR1 SGHTA, CDR2 FQGNSA. Here the CDR3 DNA reads TGTGCCAGCAGTTGGGGTGGACAGGGTTACGAGCAGTACTTC. This sequence encodes CASSWGGQGYEQYF.

The gene calls are TRBV6-1 and TRBJ1-3; D gene unclear. There are 13 residues in the CDR3. Germline lookup yields CDR1 MNHNS and CDR2 SASEGT. V lost 3 bases and J lost 3, with 6 bases in between. The CDR3 coding sequence is TGTGCCAGCAGTGAGGCGGTTGGAAACACCATATATTTT. Its translation is CASSEAVGNTIYF.

As concerns this clone: A read error is the likely source, as a far larger clone sits one nucleotide away. The chain has TRBV27 and TRBJ2-5; D perhaps matches TRBD2 (6 bases). The better agreement between TRBJ2-7 and the DNA end casts doubt on the J call. Germline CDR1 reads MNHEY; CDR2 reads SMNVEV (reference sequence). The CDR3 has 12 residues. DNA of the CDR3: TGTGCCAGCAGCCCCGGGGGCTACGAGCAGTACTTC. It translates to CASSPGGYEQYF.

This rearrangement joins TRBV11-2 to TRBJ2-1; D uncertain. V was clipped by 3 bases and J by 2 bases, with 14 bases between them. CDR1 is SGHAT and CDR2 is FQNNGV in the germline V gene. The CDR3 runs to 16 residues. The CDR3 protein is CASSFGVTEAYNEQFF. The DNA of the CDR3 is TGTGCCAGCAGCTTCGGAGTTACCGAAGCCTACAATGAGCAGTTCTTC.